Below are 27 T cell receptor beta chains sequenced from a single sample in a study of CD8 T cells in ankylosing spondylitis. TCRdb used MiXCR to reprocess the 5' RACE reads, holding one entry per CDR3 protein. The sample has 200,000 to 300,000 distinct CDR3 sequences; about 30% are singletons. The sample was blood, either unsorted or a sorted T cell fraction (not recorded which). All receptors come from a male donor with ankylosing spondylitis or in good health (not recorded which).

The CDR3 is CAEQGTDEKLFF. The CDR3 coding sequence is TGTGCCGAACAGGGCACGGATGAAAAACTGTTTTTT. The J gene is TRBJ1-4, the V gene TRBV30, with D tentatively TRBD1 (6 bases). The CDR3 runs to 12 residues. The V and J ends lost 8 bases and 6 bases respectively, with 13 bases between them. Germline CDR1 and CDR2: GTSNPN and SVGIG (reference sequence).

The table lists this clonotype with a few counts. The chain has TRBV5-6 and TRBJ2-5; 8 bases line up with TRBD1. CDR3 length equals 17 residues. The J segment lost 9 bases and the V segment lost 6 bases, leaving 22 bases of the junction unmatched. CDR1 SGHDT and CDR2 YYEEEE come from the germline V gene. CDR3 protein: CASTDRTRGRPVESQYF. The CDR3 DNA sequence: TGTGCCAGCACCGACCGGACCAGGGGGCGGCCGGTTGAATCCCAGTACTTC. The full variable domain, in which reference TRBV5-6 and TRBJ2-5 provide the parts outside the CDR3, is DAGVTQSPTHLIKTRGQQVTLRCSPKSGHDTVSWYQQALGQGPQFIFQYYEEEERQRGNFPDRFSGHQFPNYSSELNVNALLLGDSALYLCASTDRTRGRPVESQYFGPGTRLLVL.

In this sample, this clonotype turned up a few times. The chain uses TRBV7-9 and TRBJ1-2, with D uncertain. CDR1 and CDR2 from the germline V gene are SEHNR and FQNEAQ (reference sequence). The V end lost 0 bases, the J end lost 0 bases, and 2 bases lay between the germline ends. The CDR3 runs 13 residues. CDR3 in amino acids: CASSLAPNYGYTF. In DNA, the CDR3 is TGTGCCAGCAGCTTAGCGCCTAACTATGGCTACACCTTC. Combining the CDR3 with reference TRBV7-9 and TRBJ1-2 gives the whole variable domain DTGVSQNPRHKITKRGQNVTFRCDPISEHNRLYWYRQTLGQGPEFLTYFQNEAQLEKSRLLSDRFSAERPKGSFSTLEIQRTEQGDSAMYLCASSLAPNYGYTFGSGTRLTVV.

This rearrangement joins TRBV4-2 to TRBJ2-5; the D gene is possibly TRBD1 (5 bases). The germline CDR1 and CDR2 sequences are LGHNA and YNFKEQ. V was shortened by 4 bases and J by 5 bases, with 29 bases between the two germline ends. The CDR3 sequence is 19 residues long. The CDR3 sequence is CASSPLPTVGQTRSETQYF. CDR3 DNA: TGTGCCAGCAGCCCCCTCCCGACAGTGGGGCAAACCCGGTCCGAGACCCAGTACTTC.

This clonotype was detected a few times. The chain combines TRBV5-1 with TRBJ2-3; possibly TRBD2 for D (5 bases). V was shortened by 4 bases and J by 3 bases, with 6 bases between the two germline ends. The CDR3 loop spans 12 amino acids. Germline CDR1 is SGHRS and CDR2 is YFSETQ. The CDR3 spells CASSGGTDTQYF. The CDR3 region has the DNA TGCGCCAGCAGCGGCGGGACAGATACGCAGTATTTT.

V is TRBV12-5 and J is TRBJ2-3, with 7 bases that match TRBD1. The CDR3 has 14 residues. Losses at the gene ends were 5 bases for V and 2 bases for J; bases not matched to a gene: 4. Per germline, CDR1 LGHNT and CDR2 FRNRAP. Here the CDR3 DNA reads TGTGCTAGTGGTCGGGACAGCAACACAGATACGCAGTATTTT. This gives the protein CASGRDSNTDTQYF. Full variable domain (rest looked up from reference TRBV12-5 and TRBJ2-3): DARVTQTPRHKVTEMGQEVTMRCQPILGHNTVFWYRQTMMQGLELLAYFRNRAPLDDSGMPKDRFSAEMPDATLATLKIQPSEPRDSAVYFCASGRDSNTDTQYFGPGTRLTVL.

The chain joins TRBV9 to TRBJ2-1, with TRBD2 matching 9 bases. CDR3 length equals 16 residues. With V trimmed by 1 base and J by 5 bases, 7 bases remained unmatched. CDR1 and CDR2 from the germline V gene are SGDLS and YYNGEE. CDR3 amino acids: CASSVLAGGLHNEQFF. The DNA of the CDR3 is TGTGCCAGCAGCGTACTTGCGGGGGGGCTGCACAATGAGCAGTTCTTC.

The chain is built from TRBV20-1 and TRBJ1-1, with 10 positions matching TRBD1. CDR1 DFQATT and CDR2 SNEGSKA come from the germline V gene (reference sequence). CDR3 length: 13 residues. V trimming: 5 bases; J trimming: 7 bases; junction bases outside the gene matches: 7. In DNA, the CDR3 is TGCAGTGCTCCCACCGGGACAGGGGATGAAGCTTTCTTT. The encoded protein is CSAPTGTGDEAFF.

This chain joins TRBV28 and TRBJ1-6; D remains unclear. Looked up from germline, CDR1 is MDHEN and CDR2 is SYDVKM. The CDR3 is 15 amino acids. The V gene lost 4 bases and the J gene lost 6 bases, with 13 bases spanning the gap. As DNA, the CDR3 is TGTGCCAGCAGTTCCCCCGCGATTGGTAATTCACCCCTCCACTTT. Residues: CASSSPAIGNSPLHF.

This clonotype was seen only a few times. The V and J genes are TRBV5-1 and TRBJ1-2; D is perhaps TRBD1 (5 bases). Trimming pared 4 bases from V and 4 bases from J, leaving 8 bases between. The length of the CDR3 is 12 residues. Germline V lookup: CDR1 SGHRS, CDR2 YFSETQ. CDR3 nucleotides: TGCGCCAGCAGCCATGACAGCTATGGCTACACCTTC. This gives the protein CASSHDSYGYTF.

V gene TRBV20-1 combines with J gene TRBJ2-3, with 8 bases lining up with TRBD2. The ends lost 5 bases at V and 4 bases at J; junction bases unmatched: 11. Germline V gene data show CDR1 as DFQATT and CDR2 as SNEGSKA (reference sequence). This CDR3 region has 15 residues. The CDR3 protein is CSAADGLALPDTQYF. CDR3 nucleotide sequence: TGCAGTGCTGCAGACGGACTAGCTTTGCCAGATACGCAGTATTTT.

V gene TRBV27 combines with J gene TRBJ2-1, with a weak D call TRBD1 (6 bases). Germline V gives CDR1 MNHEY, CDR2 SMNVEV (reference sequence). The CDR3 consists of 12 residues. The ends were cut back, 5 bases at V and 9 bases at J, with 11 bases in the middle. This CDR3 reads CASSTGGSEQFF. In DNA, the CDR3 is TGTGCCAGCAGTACTGGGGGCAGTGAGCAGTTCTTC.

The V gene is TRBV29-1, the J gene TRBJ2-1; D perhaps matches TRBD1 (5 bases). Germline CDR1 is SQVTM and CDR2 is ANQGSEA. This CDR3 comprises 11 residues. V gave up 4 bases and J gave up 8 bases, with 9 bases separating them. CDR3 sequence: CSVVGVHEQFF. CDR3 DNA: TGCAGCGTTGTAGGGGTCCATGAGCAGTTCTTC.

This chain joins TRBV15 and TRBJ2-3; no firm D call. The CDR3 extends over 13 amino acids. V was cut by 3 bases and J by 0 bases, with 4 bases left in between. Germline V gene data show CDR1 as LNHNV and CDR2 as YYDKDF (reference sequence). CDR3 region: CATSSRSTDTQYF. DNA of the CDR3: TGTGCCACCAGCAGCAGGAGCACAGATACGCAGTATTTT.

In nucleotides, the CDR3 is TGTGCCAGCAGCCCTGGAACAGAGGACATTCAGTACTTC. Encoded protein: CASSPGTEDIQYF. The chain carries TRBV12-3 or TRBV12-4 and TRBJ2-4; D not certain. The CDR3 is made up of 13 amino acids. Deletions cut 6 bases from V and 8 bases from J, with 14 bases between.

The genes are TRBV29-1 and TRBJ1-2; maybe TRBD1 (5 bases). V was pared by 6 bases and J by 4 bases, with 15 bases between. The CDR3 spans 13 residues. Germline V gene lookup returns CDR1 SQVTM and CDR2 ANQGSEA. CDR3 amino acids: CSVSTGAGYGYTF. The DNA for the CDR3 is TGCAGCGTCTCTACAGGCGCGGGCTATGGCTACACCTTC.

This clonotype was counted only a few times. The V call is TRBV12-3 or TRBV12-4, the J call TRBJ2-3; 11 nucleotides line up with TRBD1. Trimming cost V 5 bases and J 0 bases; bases outside gene matches: 7. The CDR3 runs to 17 residues. CDR3: CASSTRGQGASTDTQYF. CDR3 DNA sequence: TGTGCCAGCAGTACCCGAGGACAGGGGGCGAGCACAGATACGCAGTATTTT.

This clonotype has more than one count but fewer than ten. CDR3 nucleotides: TGCGCCAGCAGCAAAGGGACCCCGAGACAGGGGTTTTACGAGCAGTACTTC. Encoded protein: CASSKGTPRQGFYEQYF. The chain combines TRBV5-1 with TRBJ2-7; the match to TRBD1 covers 8 bases. CDR3 size: 17 residues. The junction had 16 bases not matched to a gene; V was cut back by 4 bases and J by 4 bases. CDR1 is SGHRS and CDR2 is YFSETQ in the germline V gene.

This clonotype was detected ten times or more. CDR3 residues: CASSLDSSYNEQFF. The CDR3 nucleotides read TGTGCCAGCAGTTTGGACAGCTCCTACAATGAGCAGTTCTTC. The chain links TRBV12-3 or TRBV12-4 to TRBJ2-1, with a possible D match to TRBD1 (6 bases). CDR3 length: 14 amino acids. Between the trimmed V and J ends, which lost 3 bases and 0 bases, there was a span of 6 bases.

This clonotype was observed a single time. J is TRBJ2-2 and V is TRBV28; D is perhaps TRBD1 (5 bases). V lost 3 bases and J 6 bases, leaving 8 bases between the germline ends. The CDR3 totals 13 residues. Germline lookup yields CDR1 MDHEN and CDR2 SYDVKM. For the CDR3, the DNA is TGTGCCAGCAGTTTTACCAGGGCCGGGGAGCTGTTTTTT. Translating it yields CASSFTRAGELFF.

The chain has TRBV12-3 or TRBV12-4 and TRBJ2-2; D tentatively fits TRBD1 or TRBD2 (5 bases each). Trimming removed 3 bases from V and 3 bases from J, with 8 bases in between. This CDR3 region has 14 residues. CDR3 sequence reads: CASSFRDHTGELFF. The CDR3 DNA sequence: TGTGCCAGCAGTTTCCGGGACCACACCGGGGAGCTGTTTTTT.

V usage is TRBV20-1 and J usage is TRBJ2-7; tentative D call: TRBD1 (6 bases). CDR1 and CDR2 (germline): DFQATT, SNEGSKA (reference sequence). This CDR3 region has 15 residues. Trimming stripped 0 bases from V and 3 bases from J, with 15 bases between. The CDR3, as DNA: TGCAGTGCTAGAGATGGGGCCACAGGGTACTACGAGCAGTACTTC. It specifies CSARDGATGYYEQYF.

DNA of the CDR3: TGTGCCAGCAGTTTAGCGTCACTAGCGGGATCCCAAGAGACCCAGTACTTC. This translates into CASSLASLAGSQETQYF. The rearrangement joins TRBV12-3 or TRBV12-4 to TRBJ2-5; TRBD2 agrees at 10 bases. Trimming at V came to 0 bases and at J to 1 base, leaving 5 bases not matched to a gene. CDR3 length: 17 amino acids.

This clonotype was counted between two and nine times. The chain has TRBV20-1 and TRBJ1-5, with 7 bases identical to TRBD1. The CDR3 sequence is 16 residues long. Looked up from germline, CDR1 is DFQATT and CDR2 is SNEGSKA (reference sequence). With V trimmed by 4 bases and J by 0 bases, 9 bases remained unmatched. The CDR3 loop reads CSATNGQEDSNQPQHF. CDR3 bases: TGCAGTGCTACCAACGGACAGGAGGATAGCAATCAGCCCCAGCATTTT.

This chain joins TRBV29-1 and TRBJ2-1; D unclear. This CDR3 contains 17 residues. V gave up 0 bases and J gave up 0 bases, with 15 bases separating them. Germline V lookup: CDR1 SQVTM, CDR2 ANQGSEA. CDR3 protein: CSVEDLLGFSSYNEQFF. The CDR3, as DNA: TGCAGCGTTGAAGATCTGTTAGGGTTCTCCTCCTACAATGAGCAGTTCTTC.

This rearrangement joins TRBV29-1 to TRBJ2-3; no clear D gene. The CDR3 is made up of 15 amino acids. Germline V lookup: CDR1 SQVTM, CDR2 ANQGSEA. Trimming took 0 bases from V and 1 from J, leaving 11 bases between them. CDR3 bases: TGCAGCGTTGAAGAAAATGGAGCAGGCACAGATACGCAGTATTTT. Its translation is CSVEENGAGTDTQYF.

The chain recombines TRBV20-1 with TRBJ1-2; 10 nucleotides align to TRBD1. The CDR3 consists of 13 residues. The J segment lost 4 bases and the V segment lost 7 bases, leaving 6 bases of the junction unmatched. Germline V CDR1 and CDR2: DFQATT, SNEGSKA (reference sequence). CDR3 sequence (DNA): TGCAGTGGAATCTGGACAGGGGGCTATGGCTACACCTTC. Translating gives CSGIWTGGYGYTF.